The next 3 T cell receptor beta chains were all read from a single sample in a study of molecular identifiers for immune sequencing clone quantification. TCRdb reanalysed the PCR reads using MiXCR and keeps one entry per CDR3 protein. The sample comprises around 460,000 distinct CDR3 sequences, 20% to 25% of which are singletons, and approximately 0.84% rests with the top ten. The sample was naive CD8+ T cells from blood, with Jurkat cell RNA spiked in. The sample's subset: FACS-sorted CD8+CD4-CCR7+CD45RA+ naive T cells. The receptors originated from a human donor in good health. Some libraries in this study had Jurkat cell RNA spiked in.

This clonotype was detected many times. This chain uses TRBV4-2 with TRBJ2-1; D is unclear. This CDR3 is 16 amino acids long. Germline CDR1 LGHNA, CDR2 YNFKEQ. V was pared by 4 bases and J by 3 bases, with 16 bases between. In nucleotides, the CDR3 is TGTGCCAGCAGCCCGAAGGAAGGGTCCTACTACAATGAGCAGTTCTTC. Residues: CASSPKEGSYYNEQFF.

The chain uses TRBV27 and TRBJ2-7; 12 bases align to TRBD1. This CDR3 has 14 amino acids. Germline V gene lookup returns CDR1 MNHEY and CDR2 SMNVEV (reference sequence). V shed 5 bases and J 5 bases; nucleotides not matched to a gene: 4. The CDR3 here is CASSAGQGAHEQYF. CDR3 nucleotides: TGTGCCAGCAGTGCGGGACAGGGGGCCCACGAGCAGTACTTC.

The chain is built from TRBV7-6 and TRBJ2-5; D is unresolved. Germline V gene lookup returns CDR1 SGHVS and CDR2 FNYEAQ. The V end lost 8 bases, the J end lost 1 base, and 11 bases lay between the germline ends. The CDR3 loop spans 13 amino acids. This CDR3 is CASASYSQETQYF. The CDR3 DNA is TGTGCCAGCGCGTCCTACTCCCAAGAGACCCAGTACTTC.